The T cell receptor (beta chain) under discussion was sequenced for a study of T cell repertoires in cytomegalovirus infection. In regard to this clonotype: The antigen is not known.

Each CDR3 protein gets one entry after TCRdb re-called the reads with MiXCR. Among hundreds of thousands of distinct CDR3 sequences listed, 15% to 20% were seen once. The germline V gene has CDR1 SGHKS and CDR2 YYEKEE (reference sequence). V was pared by 2 bases and J by 7 bases, with 6 bases between. The CDR3 is 12 amino acids. Study results and caveats: Using cumulative public TCR beta family frequency, the authors identified those who carried CMV together with the relevant HLA.

Source material: PBMCs. This receptor was taken from a human donor in good health (CMV status not recorded). Some clones in this sample may be carry-over from other donors' samples. The V gene is TRBV5-5, the J gene TRBJ2-2; D gene uncertain. The CDR3 is CASSFSGGELFF. CDR3 coding DNA: TGTGCCAGCAGCTTTAGTGGCGGGGAGCTGTTTTTT. Complete variable domain (other parts from reference TRBV5-5 and TRBJ2-2): DAGVTQSPTHLIKTRGQQVTLRCSPISGHKSVSWYQQVLGQGPQFIFQYYEKEERGRGNFPDRFSARQFPNYSSELNVNALLLGDSALYLCASSFSGGELFFGEGSRLTVL.